A single TCR beta chain is shown here with its context. The antigen remains unidentified. The germline gives CDR1 SNHLY, CDR2 FYNNEI. This CDR3 is 15 amino acids long. Trimming removed 1 base from V and 4 bases from J, with 10 bases in between. Making the bulk TCR libraries relied on previously described methods and listed TCR primers. MiXCR, applied by TCRdb to the PCR reads, yields one record per CDR3 protein. This sample has over 550,000 distinct CDR3 sequences, with around 25% found just once. This sample was taken from a study of molecular identifiers for immune sequencing clone quantification. Across the study: RNA from around 20,000 or 100,000 naive CD8 cells was split five ways in replicates, with four sequenced.

Points from the study as a whole: A single cell's spiked Jurkat TCR RNA was reportedly detectable among 900,000 to 1,000,000 naive cells. Over 98% of CMV-specific effector molecules, but under 1% of naive ones, were in clones above 20 copies.

This chain connects TRBV2 to TRBJ1-4; D is uncertain. Sequencing was performed on naive CD8+ T cells from blood, with Jurkat cell RNA spiked in. The sample's subset: FACS-sorted CD8+CD4-CCR7+CD45RA+ naive T cells. The receptor was isolated from a human donor in good health. Some libraries in this study had Jurkat cell RNA spiked in. The CDR3, as DNA: TGTGCCAGCAGTGAAGGGACGAACTATAATGAAAAACTGTTTTTT. Translation: CASSEGTNYNEKLFF.